The clone carrying this T cell receptor (beta chain) was recorded many times. This specimen belongs to a study of tumor and adjacent non-tumor tissue in lung cancer. Background on the study: Each sample yielded 4 million to 5 million productive TCRbeta reads on average.

This CDR3 comprises 12 residues. The junction had 2 bases not matched to a gene; V was cut back by 5 bases and J by 7 bases. Three rounds of nested PCR, following a modified ARM-PCR protocol, produced the TCRbeta library. One entry per CDR3 protein results from TCRdb running MiXCR on the multiplex PCR reads. Of under 150,000 distinct CDR3 sequences listed, roughly 70% are singletons. This sample's RNA came from whole unsorted tissue. Newly diagnosed lung cancer patients had thoracic surgery in China, August–November 2014, without prior chemotherapy. The V gene is TRBV12-3 or TRBV12-4, the J gene TRBJ1-2; TRBD1 matches 9 bases. Sample: lung tumor tissue. This receptor was identified in a man between 60 and 70 years old with small cell lung cancer. The CDR3 DNA reads TGTGCCAGCAGTCGACAGGGGGGTGGCTACACCTTC. Amino acid sequence: CASSRQGGGYTF.